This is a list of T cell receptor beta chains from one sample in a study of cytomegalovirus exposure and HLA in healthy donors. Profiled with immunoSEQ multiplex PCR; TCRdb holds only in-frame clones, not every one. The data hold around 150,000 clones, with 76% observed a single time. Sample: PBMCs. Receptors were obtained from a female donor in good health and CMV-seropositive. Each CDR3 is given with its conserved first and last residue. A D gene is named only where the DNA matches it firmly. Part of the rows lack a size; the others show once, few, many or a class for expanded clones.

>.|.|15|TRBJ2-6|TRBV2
TGTGCCAGCAGTGAATTGAGCTCTGGGGCCAACGTCCTGACTTTC
CASSELSSGANVLTF
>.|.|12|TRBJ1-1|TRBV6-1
TGTGCCAGCTCGAGGTGGAACACTGAAGCTTTCTTT
CASSRWNTEAFF
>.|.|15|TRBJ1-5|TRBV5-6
TGTGCCAGCAGTTCCTGGGCTGGGAGCAATCAGCCCCAGCATTTT
CASSSWAGSNQPQHF
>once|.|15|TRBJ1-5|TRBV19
TGTGCCTCCAAATTCGGGAGCTATCGCAATCAGCCCCAGCATTTT
CASKFGSYRNQPQHF
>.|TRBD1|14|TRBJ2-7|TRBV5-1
TGCGCCAGCAGGTCAACAGGGGGCATCTACGAGCAGTACTTC
CASRSTGGIYEQYF
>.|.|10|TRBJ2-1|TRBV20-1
TGCAGTGCTAGGCGAGGTGAGCAGTTCTTC
CSARRGEQFF
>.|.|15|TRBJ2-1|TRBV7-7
TGTGCCAGCAGCTTACTCGGGAGTCAGGAGGATGAGCAGTTCTTC
CASSLLGSQEDEQFF
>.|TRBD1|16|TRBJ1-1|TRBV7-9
TGTGCCAGCAGCTCGACAGGGGGCAACGGCACGCCTGAAGCTTTCTTT
CASSSTGGNGTPEAFF
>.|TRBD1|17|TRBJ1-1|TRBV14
TGTGCCAGCAGCCCGTTTCCCGACAGGGAAGAGAACACTGAAGCTTTCTTT
CASSPFPDREENTEAFF
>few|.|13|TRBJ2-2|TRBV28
TGTGCCAGCGGTTCCACGAACACCGGGGAGCTGTTTTTT
CASGSTNTGELFF
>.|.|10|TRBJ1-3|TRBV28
TGTGCCAGCAGATCCGGGACCATATATTTT
CASRSGTIYF
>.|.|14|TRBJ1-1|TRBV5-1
TGCGCCAGCAGCTTGGCCCAGGGGCACACTGAAGCTTTCTTT
CASSLAQGHTEAFF
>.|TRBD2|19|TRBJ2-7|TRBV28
TGTGCCACCTTCCCCTGGGGGCTAGCGGGGGGCGAGAGCTCCTACGAGCAGTACTTC
CATFPWGLAGGESSYEQYF
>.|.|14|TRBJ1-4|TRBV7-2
TGTGCCAGCAGCTTGGGACGGGGGAATGAAAAACTGTTTTTT
CASSLGRGNEKLFF
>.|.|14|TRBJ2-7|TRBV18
TGTGCCAGCTCATCGGGATCCGGCTCCTACGAGCAGTACTTC
CASSSGSGSYEQYF
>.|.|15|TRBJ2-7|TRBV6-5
TGTGCCAGCAGCACACGAGGGGGGGCCTCCTACGAGCAGTACTTC
CASSTRGGASYEQYF
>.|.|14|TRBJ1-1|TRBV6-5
TGTGCCAGCAACCAGGGCGGATCGAACACTGAAGCTTTCTTT
CASNQGGSNTEAFF
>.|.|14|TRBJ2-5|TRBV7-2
TGTGCCAGCAGCTTATGGGCTAACCAAGAGACCCAGTACTTC
CASSLWANQETQYF
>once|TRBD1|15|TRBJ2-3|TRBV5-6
TGTGCCAGCAGCTTGGGGACAGGGGACACAGATACGCAGTATTTT
CASSLGTGDTDTQYF
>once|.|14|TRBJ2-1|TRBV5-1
TGCGCCAGCAGCCTGACTCTCCCCTACAATGAGCAGTTCTTC
CASSLTLPYNEQFF
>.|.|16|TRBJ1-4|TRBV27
TGTGCCAGCAGCCCCCTCCCGGGTCCAACTAATGAAAAACTGTTTTTT
CASSPLPGPTNEKLFF
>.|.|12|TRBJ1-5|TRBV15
TGTGCCACCAGCAGAGCAGGGCTGCCCCAGCATTTT
CATSRAGLPQHF
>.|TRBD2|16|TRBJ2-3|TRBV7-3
TGTGCCAGCAGCTCGGGACTAGCGGGAGGCACAGATACGCAGTATTTT
CASSSGLAGGTDTQYF
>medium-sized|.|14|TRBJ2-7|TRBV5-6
TGTGCCAGCAGCTTGAGGACTGCTTACTACGAGCAGTACTTC
CASSLRTAYYEQYF
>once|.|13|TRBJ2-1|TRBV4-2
TGTGCCAGCAGCCAACCACTAGAGGGTGAGCAGTTCTTC
CASSQPLEGEQFF
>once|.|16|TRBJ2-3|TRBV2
TGTGCCAGCAGTGAGGACCGGGGTCTTAGCACAGATACGCAGTATTTT
CASSEDRGLSTDTQYF
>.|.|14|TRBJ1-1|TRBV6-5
TGTGCCAGCCTATCCGTACAGGGTAACACTGAAGCTTTCTTT
CASLSVQGNTEAFF
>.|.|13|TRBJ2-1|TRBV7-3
TGTGCCAGCAGCTTACAATCAATGCGGGAGCAGTTCTTC
CASSLQSMREQFF
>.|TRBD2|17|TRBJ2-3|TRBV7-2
TGTGCCAGCAGCTTAGTGGGACTAGCCGGACTCACAGATACGCAGTATTTT
CASSLVGLAGLTDTQYF
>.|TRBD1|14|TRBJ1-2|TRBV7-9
TGTTCCAGCAGCCGGGGACAGCTTAACTATGGCTACACCTTC
CSSSRGQLNYGYTF
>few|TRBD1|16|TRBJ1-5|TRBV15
TGTGCCACCAGCCGTGGTAAGGACAGGGGAACTCAGCCCCAGCATTTT
CATSRGKDRGTQPQHF
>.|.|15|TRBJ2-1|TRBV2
TGTGCCAGCAGTGATGGGTGGTCAGGGCGCAATGAGCAGTTCTTC
CASSDGWSGRNEQFF
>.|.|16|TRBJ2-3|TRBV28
TGTGCCAGCAGTTTATACCGGCAGGGGGGAGAAGATACGCAGTATTTT
CASSLYRQGGEDTQYF
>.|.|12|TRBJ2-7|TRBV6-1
TGTGCCAGCACGGCAGGGGTCTACGAGCAGTACTTC
CASTAGVYEQYF
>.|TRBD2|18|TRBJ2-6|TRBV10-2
TGCGCCAGCAGTGCCCGTGGCGGGGGGGCCTCTGGGGCCAACGTCCTGACTTTC
CASSARGGGASGANVLTF
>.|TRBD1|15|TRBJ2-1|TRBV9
TGTGCCAGCAGCGTACGACAGGGGGCGGGAGATGAGCAGTTCTTC
CASSVRQGAGDEQFF
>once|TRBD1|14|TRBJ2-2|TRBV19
TGTGCCAGTAGTGACAGGGGGCGTACCGGGGAGCTGTTTTTT
CASSDRGRTGELFF
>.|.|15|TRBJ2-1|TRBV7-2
TGTGCCAGCAGCTTTCCCGGTTCGGGATACAATGAGCAGTTCTTC
CASSFPGSGYNEQFF
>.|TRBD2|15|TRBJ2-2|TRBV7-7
TGTGCCAGCGGCCGGGCGGGGGGGAACACCGGGGAGCTGTTTTTT
CASGRAGGNTGELFF
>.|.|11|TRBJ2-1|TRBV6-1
TGTGCCAGCACGGAGCGGTATGAGCAGTTCTTC
CASTERYEQFF
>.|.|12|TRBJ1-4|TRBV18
TGTGCCAGCTCACCGACGCGGGAAAAACTGTTTTTT
CASSPTREKLFF